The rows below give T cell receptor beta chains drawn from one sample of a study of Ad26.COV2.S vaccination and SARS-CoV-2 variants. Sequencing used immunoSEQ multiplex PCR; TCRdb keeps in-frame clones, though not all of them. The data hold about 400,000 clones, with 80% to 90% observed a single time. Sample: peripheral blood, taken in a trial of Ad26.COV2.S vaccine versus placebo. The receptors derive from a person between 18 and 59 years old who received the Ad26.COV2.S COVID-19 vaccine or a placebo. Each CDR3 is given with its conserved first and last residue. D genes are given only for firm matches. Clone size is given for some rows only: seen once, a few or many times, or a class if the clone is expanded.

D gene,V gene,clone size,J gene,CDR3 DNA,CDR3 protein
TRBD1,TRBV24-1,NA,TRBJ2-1,TGTGCCACCAGTGACCCCGGGACAGGGGGACATGAGCAGTTCTTC,CATSDPGTGGHEQFF
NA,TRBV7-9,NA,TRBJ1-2,TGTGCCAGCAGTGGAGCCTATGGCTACACCTTC,CASSGAYGYTF
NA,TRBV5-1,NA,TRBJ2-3,TGCGCCAGCAGCTTGGCAGGGGTGGATACGCAGTATTTT,CASSLAGVDTQYF
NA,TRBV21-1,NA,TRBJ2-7,TGTGCCAGCAGCAAATTAAGGGTGTCTTGTCTACTGCAGTACTTC,CASSKLRVSCLLQYF
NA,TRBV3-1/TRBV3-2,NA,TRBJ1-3,TGTGCCAGCAGCCAGTCGGGGGGCGGAAACACCATATATTTT,CASSQSGGGNTIYF
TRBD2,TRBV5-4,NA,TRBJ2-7,TGTGCCAGCAGCTCCCAGGGGGGAGCGGGGGGGCTCGGAGAGCAGTACTTC,CASSSQGGAGGLGEQYF
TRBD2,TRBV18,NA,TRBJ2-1,TGTGCCAGTTTAGCGGGGCTTAACAATGAGCAGTTCTTC,CASLAGLNNEQFF
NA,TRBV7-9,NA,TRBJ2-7,TGTGCCAGCAGCCACCCCGATGGACCGCGTTTAGAGCAGTACTTC,CASSHPDGPRLEQYF
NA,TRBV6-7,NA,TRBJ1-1,TGTGCCAGCAGTTACCACGGTGGTGTAGTTGTGGGACAAGCTTTCTTT,CASSYHGGVVVGQAFF
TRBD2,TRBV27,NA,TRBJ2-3,TGTGCCAGCAGTTTATCCCGGGAGGATGTGCAGTATTTT,CASSLSREDVQYF
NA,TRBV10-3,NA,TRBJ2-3,TGTGCCATACCCAGTCTAGGGCGGGGGCTGACAGATACGCAGTATTTT,CAIPSLGRGLTDTQYF
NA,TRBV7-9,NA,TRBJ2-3,TGTGCCGCTAGGCAGGAATCAGATACGCAGTATTTT,CAARQESDTQYF
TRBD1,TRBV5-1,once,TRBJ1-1,TGCGCCAGCAGCTTTGGACAGGGCACTGAAGCTTTCTTT,CASSFGQGTEAFF
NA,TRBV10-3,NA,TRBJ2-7,TGTGCCATCAGTTGGGACCTATACGAGCAGTACTTC,CAISWDLYEQYF
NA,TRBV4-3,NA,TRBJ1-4,TGCGCCAGCAGCCGGGTAGCTAATGAAAAACTGTTTTTT,CASSRVANEKLFF
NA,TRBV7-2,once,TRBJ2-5,TGTGCCAGCAGCTTAGCGGGGGGAGGAGAGACCCAGTACTTC,CASSLAGGGETQYF
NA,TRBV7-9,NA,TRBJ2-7,TGTGCCAGCAGCTTAGGTCGGTTCTACGAGCAGTACTTC,CASSLGRFYEQYF
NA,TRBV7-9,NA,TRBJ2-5,TGTGCCAGCAGCACCCGGGCAGGTCAAGAGACCCAGTACTTC,CASSTRAGQETQYF
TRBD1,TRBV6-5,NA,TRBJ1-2,TGTGCCAGCAGTTACAGAACGACAGGGGGCGATGGCTACACCTTC,CASSYRTTGGDGYTF
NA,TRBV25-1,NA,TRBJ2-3,TGTGCCAGCAGTGAATTTGACGTCTACCAAGATACGCAGTATTTT,CASSEFDVYQDTQYF
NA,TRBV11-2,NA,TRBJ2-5,TGTGCCAGCAGCTTTCCCGGGGTGGAGACCCAGTACTTC,CASSFPGVETQYF
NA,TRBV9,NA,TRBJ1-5,TGTGCCAGCAGCGTCCTAGGCAATCAGCCCCAGCATTTT,CASSVLGNQPQHF
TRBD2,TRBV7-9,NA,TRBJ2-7,TGTGCCAGCAGCTCCGGACTAGCGGTCTCCTACGAGCAGTACTTC,CASSSGLAVSYEQYF
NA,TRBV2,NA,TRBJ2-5,TGTGCCAGCAGTTCCCGGGGAGCCCAGTACTTC,CASSSRGAQYF
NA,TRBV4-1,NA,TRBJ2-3,TGCGCCAGCAGCCTGGGGATTACGGCAGATACGCAGTATTTT,CASSLGITADTQYF
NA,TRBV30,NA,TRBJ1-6,TGTGCCTGGAGAAGGGGGGGGACGAATTCACCCCTCCACTTT,CAWRRGGTNSPLHF
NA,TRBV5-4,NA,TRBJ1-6,TGTGCCAGCAGCTTGCAAATATACTTGGGCTCCTATAATTCACCCCTCCACTTT,CASSLQIYLGSYNSPLHF
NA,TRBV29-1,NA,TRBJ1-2,TGCAGCGTCGGGGGACGGCCTTGGTATGGCTACACCTTC,CSVGGRPWYGYTF
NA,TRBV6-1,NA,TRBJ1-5,TGTGCCAGCAGTGAATCTTTCGGACAGCCCCAGCATTTT,CASSESFGQPQHF
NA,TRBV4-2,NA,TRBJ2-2,TGTGCCAGCAGCCAAGTTACGGCGGACACCGGGGAGCTGTTTTTT,CASSQVTADTGELFF
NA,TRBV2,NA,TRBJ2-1,TGTGCCAGCAGTGTCGGGGCCCAGGCGCAGTTCTTC,CASSVGAQAQFF
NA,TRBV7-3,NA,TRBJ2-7,TGTGCCAGCAGCTGTCAAACGCTTGGATACTACGAGCAGTACTTC,CASSCQTLGYYEQYF
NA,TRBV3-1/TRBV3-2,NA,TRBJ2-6,TGTGCCGGAAGAGGGGTTAGAAGTGGGTCTGGGGCCAACGTCCTGACTTTC,CAGRGVRSGSGANVLTF
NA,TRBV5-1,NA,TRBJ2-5,TGCGCCAGCGTTCCGGGGTCCTCCCAAGAGACCCAGTACTTC,CASVPGSSQETQYF
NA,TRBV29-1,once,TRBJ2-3,TGCAGCGTTGCGACACGAGTTAGCACAGATACGCAGTATTTT,CSVATRVSTDTQYF
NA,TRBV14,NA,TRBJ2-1,TGTGCCAGCAGCATAGCGAGTGAGCAGTTCTTC,CASSIASEQFF
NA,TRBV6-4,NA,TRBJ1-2,TGTGCCAGCACTCCCGACGGGGGAAGCGACTTGAATGGCTACACCTTC,CASTPDGGSDLNGYTF
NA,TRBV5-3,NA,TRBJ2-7,TGTGCCAGAAGCTACGGAACCCAGTGGTACGAGCAGTACTTC,CARSYGTQWYEQYF
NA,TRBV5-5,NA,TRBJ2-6,TGTGCCAGCAGCTTGTTTCGGGAAACCTCTGGGGCCAACGTCCTGACTTTC,CASSLFRETSGANVLTF
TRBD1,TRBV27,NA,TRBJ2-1,TGTGCCAGCAGTACCCGGGACAGGGTGCATGAGCAGTTCTTC,CASSTRDRVHEQFF
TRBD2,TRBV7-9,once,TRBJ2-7,TGTGCCAGCAGCTTAGGGGTCCGGGGGGGCCAGGATGAGCAGTACTTC,CASSLGVRGGQDEQYF
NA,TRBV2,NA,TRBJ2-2,TGTGCCAGCAGTGAAGTAACCAGGGGAGCCGGGGAGCTGTTTTTT,CASSEVTRGAGELFF
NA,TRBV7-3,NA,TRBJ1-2,TGTGCCAGCAGCTTAACGGGGGAGGATGGCTACACCTTC,CASSLTGEDGYTF
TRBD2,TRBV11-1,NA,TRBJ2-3,TGTGCCAGCAGCTTAGAACTAGCGCGGACAGATACGCAGTATTTT,CASSLELARTDTQYF
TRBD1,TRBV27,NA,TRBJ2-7,TGTGCCAGCAGTGACATCTCGGGACAGTACGAGCAGTACTTC,CASSDISGQYEQYF
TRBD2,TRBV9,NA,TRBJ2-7,TGTGCCAGCAGCGTTGCTAGCGGGAGGAGTTACGAGCAGTACTTC,CASSVASGRSYEQYF
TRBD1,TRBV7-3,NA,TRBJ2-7,TGTGCCAGCAGCTTTGACAGGGGACCCTACGAGCAGTACTTC,CASSFDRGPYEQYF
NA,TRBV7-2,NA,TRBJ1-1,TGTGCCAGCAGCTTTACGGGGAGCACTGAAGCTTTCTTT,CASSFTGSTEAFF
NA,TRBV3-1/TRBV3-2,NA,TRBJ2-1,TGTGCCAGCAGCCAAGATGGCTGGCGGGCGGACAATGAGCAGTTCTTC,CASSQDGWRADNEQFF